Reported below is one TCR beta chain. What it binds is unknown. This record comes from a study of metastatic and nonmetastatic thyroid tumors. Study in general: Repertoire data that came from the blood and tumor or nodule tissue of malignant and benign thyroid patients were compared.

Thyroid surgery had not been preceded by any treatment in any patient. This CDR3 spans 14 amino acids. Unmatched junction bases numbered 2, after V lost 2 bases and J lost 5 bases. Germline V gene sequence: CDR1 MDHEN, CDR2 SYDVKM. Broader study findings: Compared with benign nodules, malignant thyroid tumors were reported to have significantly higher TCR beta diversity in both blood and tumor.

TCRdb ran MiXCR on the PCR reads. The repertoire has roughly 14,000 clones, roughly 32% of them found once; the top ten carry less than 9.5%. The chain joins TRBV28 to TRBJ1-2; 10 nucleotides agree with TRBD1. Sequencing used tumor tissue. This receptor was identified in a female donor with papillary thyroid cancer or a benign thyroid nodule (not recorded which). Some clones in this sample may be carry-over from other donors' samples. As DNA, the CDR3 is TGTGCCAGCAGTTTACCGGACAGGGGGTATGGCTACACCTTC. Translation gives CASSLPDRGYGYTF.